Shown below are 31 T cell receptor beta chains from a single sample sequenced in a study of cytomegalovirus exposure and HLA in healthy donors. PCR was performed using 60 Vbeta and 13 Jbeta primers. Clones were read by immunoSEQ multiplex PCR, and TCRdb kept only the in-frame ones, dropping some. The sample carries roughly 150,000 clones, roughly 72% recorded once. Sample: PBMCs. These TCRs come from a woman in her 40s in good health and CMV-seronegative.

The J gene is TRBJ1-1, the V gene TRBV28, with a possible D match to TRBD1 (5 bases). This CDR3 region has 18 residues. CDR1 and CDR2 from the germline V gene are MDHEN and SYDVKM. Trimming took 3 bases from V and 7 from J, leaving 27 bases between them. CDR3 amino acids: CASSFFLQGTNPRGEAFF. Written as DNA, the CDR3 is TGTGCCAGCAGTTTCTTCCTGCAAGGAACGAACCCAAGGGGTGAAGCTTTCTTT.

The V gene is TRBV28, the J gene TRBJ2-6; D might be TRBD2 (6 bases). The CDR3 runs to 15 residues. Trimming stripped 3 bases from V and 3 bases from J, with 9 bases between. Germline CDR1 and CDR2: MDHEN and SYDVKM. CDR3 in amino acids: CASSLEGFGANVLTF. In DNA, the CDR3 is TGTGCCAGCAGTTTGGAGGGGTTTGGGGCCAACGTCCTGACTTTC.

The chain is built from TRBV6-5 and TRBJ1-3; D remains ambiguous. The CDR3 is 14 amino acids. Looked up from germline, CDR1 is MNHEY and CDR2 is SVGAGI. V lost 2 bases and J lost 0, with 5 bases in between. CDR3 amino acids: CASSYRSSGNTIYF. The DNA of the CDR3 is TGTGCCAGCAGTTACAGGAGCTCTGGAAACACCATATATTTT.

The CDR3 DNA follows: TGTGCCAGCAGCCAGATCGCATACCGGGACAGAACTTTTATTGAAGCTTTCTTT. Translation: CASSQIAYRDRTFIEAFF. This chain joins TRBV4-2 and TRBJ1-1; 7 bases are shared with TRBD1. CDR1 is LGHNA, CDR2 YNFKEQ, per germline. The V gene end was trimmed by 3 bases and the J gene end by 7 bases; junction bases not matched to a gene: 20. This CDR3 spans 18 amino acids.

This clone was seen a handful of times. The chain has TRBV5-6 and TRBJ2-7, with TRBD1 matching over 7 bases. Germline V lookup: CDR1 SGHDT, CDR2 YYEEEE. Trimming took 4 bases from V and 4 from J; bases not matched to a gene: 11. The CDR3 spans 15 residues. DNA of the CDR3: TGTGCCAGCAGCCTTACCGGGACAGCGAAATACGAGCAGTACTTC. This codes for CASSLTGTAKYEQYF.

The chain joins TRBV2 to TRBJ1-5, with TRBD1 as a possible D gene (6 bases). Germline-derived CDR1 and CDR2 are SNHLY and FYNNEI. CDR3 length equals 14 residues. Deletions cut 6 bases from V and 0 bases from J, with 9 bases between. The CDR3 sequence: CASRWTVSNQPQHF. CDR3 sequence (DNA): TGTGCCAGCAGGTGGACAGTTAGCAATCAGCCCCAGCATTTT.

V is TRBV28 and J is TRBJ2-5; TRBD2 matches at 11 bases. Germline V lookup: CDR1 MDHEN, CDR2 SYDVKM. CDR3 size: 16 residues. The V and J ends lost 4 bases and 2 bases, in that order; junction bases with no gene match: 6. The CDR3 DNA sequence: TGTGCCAGCAGTTCCCCCCTAGCGGGAGGACAAGAGACCCAGTACTTC. It translates to CASSSPLAGGQETQYF.

The V and J genes are TRBV7-9 and TRBJ2-1, with 7 bases matching TRBD2. J was trimmed by 7 bases and V by 7 bases; bases with no gene match: 7. Germline V gene lookup returns CDR1 SEHNR and CDR2 FQNEAQ (reference sequence). CDR3 length: 13 amino acids. DNA of the CDR3: TGTGCCAGCACGGGGGAGGGCCAGAATGAGCAGTTCTTC. Translated: CASTGEGQNEQFF.

This clone was seen only a few times. V usage is TRBV13 and J usage is TRBJ2-1; the match to TRBD2 covers 11 bases. V gave up 5 bases and J gave up 6 bases; unmatched junction bases: 9. The CDR3 runs 16 residues. Germline lookup yields CDR1 PRHDT and CDR2 FYEKMQ (reference sequence). The CDR3 region is CASSQLSGRAANEQFF. CDR3 DNA: TGTGCCAGCAGCCAGCTTAGCGGGAGGGCCGCCAATGAGCAGTTCTTC.

V usage is TRBV5-6 and J usage is TRBJ1-5, with D maybe TRBD1 (5 bases). The CDR3 totals 15 residues. Looked up from germline, CDR1 is SGHDT and CDR2 is YYEEEE. Trimming took off 0 bases at V and 0 bases at J, with 7 bases between the two ends. In DNA form, the CDR3 reads TGTGCCAGCAGCTTGGGCCAGGGTAGCAATCAGCCCCAGCATTTT. Its protein is CASSLGQGSNQPQHF.

CDR3 bases: TGTGCCAGCTCACCACAAGACTTGACAGAAACTAATGAAAAACTGTTTTTT. Protein product: CASSPQDLTETNEKLFF. The chain links TRBV18 to TRBJ1-4, with TRBD1 as a possible D gene (5 bases). The CDR3 contains 17 residues. CDR1 is KGHSH and CDR2 is LQKENI in the germline V gene. Trimming shortened V by 1 base and J by 1 base, and 13 bases separated the two germline ends.

V usage is TRBV30 and J usage is TRBJ2-3; D not certain. Trimming took 5 bases from V and 4 from J, leaving 7 bases between them. CDR1 GTSNPN and CDR2 SVGIG come from the germline V gene (reference sequence). The CDR3 extends over 11 amino acids. The DNA for the CDR3 is TGTGCCTGGTCTACTTCAGATACGCAGTATTTT. It translates to CAWSTSDTQYF.

V gene TRBV11-2 combines with J gene TRBJ2-5, with 11 bases matching TRBD1. The J segment lost 7 bases and the V segment lost 5 bases, leaving 6 bases of the junction unmatched. The germline gives CDR1 SGHAT, CDR2 FQNNGV. The CDR3 totals 14 residues. The CDR3 nucleotides are TGTGCCAGCAGCGCGGGACAGGGGGGAGGGACCCAGTACTTC. Residues: CASSAGQGGGTQYF.

This clone came up a few times. The chain employs TRBV29-1 and TRBJ2-5; 9 nucleotides agree with TRBD2. V was pared by 4 bases and J by 2 bases, with 2 bases of the junction left unmatched. The germline CDR1 and CDR2 sequences are SQVTM and ANQGSEA. The length of the CDR3 is 13 residues. CDR3 region: CSVVLAGQETQYF. CDR3 nucleotides: TGCAGCGTTGTGCTAGCGGGGCAAGAGACCCAGTACTTC.

The V call is TRBV5-6, the J call TRBJ2-7; a weak D match, TRBD2 (6 bases). Germline V gives CDR1 SGHDT, CDR2 YYEEEE. This CDR3 spans 13 amino acids. Trimming pared 3 bases from V and 4 bases from J, leaving 11 bases between. CDR3 nucleotide sequence: TGTGCCAGCAGCTGGGGTAGCGGATACGAGCAGTACTTC. Amino acid sequence: CASSWGSGYEQYF.

This clone showed up just a few times. The chain is built from TRBV2 and TRBJ2-3; D remains unclear. Between the trimmed V and J ends, which lost 4 bases and 5 bases, there was a span of 4 bases. The V gene's germline CDR1 is SNHLY and CDR2 FYNNEI. The CDR3 sequence is 11 residues long. CDR3 protein: CASSVLDTQYF. In DNA form, the CDR3 reads TGTGCCAGCAGTGTACTAGATACGCAGTATTTT.

The V gene is TRBV6-5, the J gene TRBJ2-2; 8 positions agree with TRBD1. Unmatched junction bases numbered 4, after V lost 9 bases and J lost 4 bases. The germline V gene has CDR1 MNHEY and CDR2 SVGAGI. There are 13 residues in the CDR3. The chain's CDR3 is CASIDRGTGELFF. The CDR3 DNA sequence: TGTGCCAGTATTGACAGGGGCACCGGGGAGCTGTTTTTT.

This rearrangement joins TRBV19 to TRBJ2-7; tentatively, D is TRBD2 (6 bases). The CDR3 is made up of 16 amino acids. Trimming shortened V by 1 base and J by 3 bases, and 16 bases separated the two germline ends. Germline V gives CDR1 LNHDA, CDR2 SQIVND (reference sequence). CDR3 nucleotides: TGTGCCAGTAGTATAGGGGGGGAATCACGACGCTACGAGCAGTACTTC. Amino acids: CASSIGGESRRYEQYF.

The chain uses TRBV30 and TRBJ2-5; D not certain. The CDR3 length is 14 residues. CDR1 and CDR2 (germline): GTSNPN, SVGIG (reference sequence). Trimming shortened V by 0 bases and J by 1 base, and 9 bases separated the two germline ends. CDR3 coding DNA: TGTGCCTGGAGTGTCCCAGGCCCCCAAGAGACCCAGTACTTC. Translated, it gives CAWSVPGPQETQYF.

This chain joins TRBV30 and TRBJ2-5; perhaps TRBD2 as D (6 bases). Germline CDR1 GTSNPN, CDR2 SVGIG (reference sequence). The CDR3 runs 14 residues. Between the trimmed V and J ends, which lost 3 bases and 4 bases, there was a span of 15 bases. DNA of the CDR3: TGTGCCTGGAGCCCTAGCGTAAACGGAGAGACCCAGTACTTC. Translated, it gives CAWSPSVNGETQYF.

This rearrangement joins TRBV19 to TRBJ2-3, with a tentative D call TRBD2 (6 bases). The V gene's germline CDR1 is LNHDA and CDR2 SQIVND (reference sequence). Between the trimmed V and J ends, which lost 7 bases and 5 bases, there was a span of 7 bases. The CDR3 totals 11 residues. CDR3 sequence: CASKGGDTQYF. In nucleotides, the CDR3 is TGTGCCAGTAAGGGAGGAGATACGCAGTATTTT.

The chain carries TRBV2 and TRBJ1-2; 10 bases map to TRBD1. Trimming removed 11 bases from V and 3 bases from J; junction bases left unmatched: 3. Germline V lookup: CDR1 SNHLY, CDR2 FYNNEI. The CDR3 spans 12 residues. CDR3 protein: CAVGQGDYGYTF. For the CDR3, the DNA is TGTGCCGTCGGACAGGGGGACTATGGCTACACCTTC. Full variable domain (rest looked up from reference TRBV2 and TRBJ1-2): EPEVTQTPSHQVTQMGQEVILRCVPISNHLYFYWYRQILGQKVEFLVSFYNNEISEKSEIFDDQFSVERPDGSNFTLKIRSTKLEDSAMYFCAVGQGDYGYTFGSGTRLTVV.

The rearrangement links TRBV6-5 to TRBJ1-1, with 10 bases lining up with TRBD1. Per germline, CDR1 MNHEY and CDR2 SVGAGI. The J segment lost 5 bases and the V segment lost 0 bases, leaving 3 bases of the junction unmatched. The CDR3 extends over 15 amino acids. Here the CDR3 DNA reads TGTGCCAGCAGTTACTCGACAGGGGGCCGGACTGAAGCTTTCTTT. As protein: CASSYSTGGRTEAFF.

The chain is built from TRBV28 and TRBJ2-2; TRBD1 matches 11 bases. The CDR3 has 15 amino acids. The germline V gene has CDR1 MDHEN and CDR2 SYDVKM. The V gene end was trimmed by 7 bases and the J gene end by 5 bases; junction bases not matched to a gene: 6. CDR3 DNA: TGTGCCAGCAACCTCGGGACAGGGGGGACCGGGGAGCTGTTTTTT. Protein: CASNLGTGGTGELFF.

The chain uses TRBV6-6 and TRBJ2-7; weak D call: TRBD1 (6 bases). CDR3 length equals 14 residues. Between the trimmed V and J ends, which lost 6 bases and 0 bases, there was a span of 12 bases. Germline CDR1 and CDR2: MNHNY and SVGAGI (reference sequence). CDR3 in DNA: TGTGCCAGCAGGAACTCGGACAGCTCCTACGAGCAGTACTTC. Amino acid sequence: CASRNSDSSYEQYF.

This clone appeared a few times. This chain joins TRBV6-1 and TRBJ2-3; 10 bases fit TRBD2. Per the germline V gene, CDR1 is MNHNS and CDR2 is SASEGT. The trim removed 2 bases at V and 11 bases at J, leaving 10 bases unmatched. The CDR3 consists of 15 residues. CDR3: CASSEYGTSEFQQYF. Written as DNA, the CDR3 is TGTGCCAGCAGTGAATACGGGACTAGCGAATTTCAGCAGTATTTT.

The chain employs TRBV7-9 and TRBJ2-1; no clear D. CDR3 length: 12 amino acids. Trimming removed 1 base at V and 9 bases at J, with 7 bases between. Germline V gives CDR1 SEHNR, CDR2 FQNEAQ (reference sequence). The CDR3: CASSLVTSEQFF. CDR3 nucleotide sequence: TGTGCCAGCAGCTTAGTTACGAGTGAGCAGTTCTTC.

This chain uses TRBV28 with TRBJ1-1; no definite D call. The CDR3 runs to 13 residues. CDR1 and CDR2 (germline): MDHEN, SYDVKM. V lost 7 bases and J lost 4, with 13 bases in between. This chain's CDR3 is CASTNPGFTEAFF. The CDR3, as DNA: TGTGCCAGCACCAATCCGGGATTCACTGAAGCTTTCTTT. Combining the CDR3 with reference TRBV28 and TRBJ1-1 gives the whole variable domain DVKVTQSSRYLVKRTGEKVFLECVQDMDHENMFWYRQDPGLGLRLIYFSYDVKMKEKGDIPEGYSVSREKKERFSLILESASTNQTSMYLCASTNPGFTEAFFGQGTRLTVV.

This clone was found a few times. The chain carries TRBV5-1 and TRBJ1-4; the D is unclear. The CDR3 is 15 residues long. V dropped 2 bases and J dropped 7 bases, with 15 bases sitting between them. The germline CDR1 and CDR2 sequences are SGHRS and YFSETQ. The CDR3 DNA reads TGCGCCAGCAGCTTTGCCGGGGAGATGGGTGAAAAACTGTTTTTT. It codes for CASSFAGEMGEKLFF.

V usage is TRBV7-9 and J usage is TRBJ2-7; 11 bases line up with TRBD2. CDR1 SEHNR and CDR2 FQNEAQ come from the germline V gene (reference sequence). V gave up 3 bases and J gave up 1 base; unmatched junction bases: 8. This CDR3 contains 17 residues. The CDR3 is CASSFGFSGRESYEQYF. In DNA form, the CDR3 reads TGTGCCAGCAGCTTTGGTTTTAGCGGGAGGGAATCCTACGAGCAGTACTTC.

This chain links TRBV5-1 with TRBJ2-1; TRBD2 is a possible D gene (5 bases). From germline, CDR1 is SGHRS and CDR2 YFSETQ. The CDR3 extends over 14 amino acids. V dropped 7 bases and J dropped 3 bases, with 14 bases sitting between them. DNA for the CDR3: TGCGCCAGCGCTGCCGAGGGCAACTACAATGAGCAGTTCTTC. Protein product: CASAAEGNYNEQFF.